The T cell receptor (beta chain) under discussion was sequenced for a study of T cell responses to AZD1222 COVID-19 vaccine. Study-wide results and caveats: Spike-spanning, vaccine-associated CD4 TCRs were dominant at 160-218 and 743-854. Seropositivity was recorded at baseline in only 6 or 7 AZD1222 recipients.

Concerning this clone itself: As yet, its antigen is unknown.

J was trimmed by 1 base and V by 5 bases; bases with no gene match: 3. The length of the CDR3 is 14 residues. Germline V gene data show CDR1 as SGHAT and CDR2 as FQNNGV. Sequenced by immunoSEQ multiplex PCR; TCRdb stores in-frame clones only, minus some. The data contain around 160,000 clones, 90% to 95% of them singletons. Second-dose intervals of approximately 4 or approximately 12 weeks were pooled. This receptor was taken from an adult who received the AZD1222 COVID-19 vaccine. The chain employs TRBV11-2 and TRBJ2-7, with 9 positions matching TRBD1. The sample was peripheral blood, taken 28 days after the second AZD1222 dose. The CDR3 loop reads CASSTGQGSYEQYF. The CDR3 coding sequence is TGTGCCAGCAGCACAGGACAGGGGTCCTACGAGCAGTACTTC.